These T cell receptor beta chains were read from a single sample in a study of blood T cell repertoires in COVID-19. Method: immunoSEQ multiplex PCR; TCRdb's copy keeps in-frame clones and lacks some. The data show around 99,000 clones, with 75% to 85% seen just once and 15% to 20% held by the top ten. The sample comprised peripheral blood. The receptors originated from an elderly woman with active or convalescent COVID-19. Both conserved end residues are part of each CDR3. A D gene is named only where the DNA matches it firmly. Clone size is not always given. Where it is, it says once, few, many or a class for expanded clones.

TRBV18	TRBJ2-3	.	TRBD2	TGTGCCAGCTCACCCCTTAGCGGGGGGAGCACAGATACGCAGTATTTT	CASSPLSGGSTDTQYF
TRBV20-1	TRBJ2-7	.	TRBD2	TGCAGTGCTAGTTTCGGACTAGCGGGAGCCCCCGAGCAGTACTTC	CSASFGLAGAPEQYF
TRBV19	TRBJ2-1	.	.	TGTGCCAGTAGTATAGATGCCGGACTAAAGCAGTTCTTC	CASSIDAGLKQFF
TRBV5-1	TRBJ1-4	.	.	TGCGCCAGCAGCCTTCAGGGTACTAATGAAAAACTGTTTTTT	CASSLQGTNEKLFF
TRBV29-1	TRBJ2-5	.	.	TGCAGCGTTGACCGCGAATCCCCGGGGACCCAGTACTTC	CSVDRESPGTQYF
TRBV10-2	TRBJ1-4	.	.	TGCGCCAGTGGCAGGAATAATGAAAAACTGTTTTTT	CASGRNNEKLFF
TRBV9	TRBJ2-1	.	TRBD2	TGTGCCAGCAGCGTAGGCGGGAGCGGTCTAGGCGATGAGCAGTTCTTC	CASSVGGSGLGDEQFF
TRBV28	TRBJ1-6	many	.	TGTGCCAGCAGGTGGAGGGGAATCGATTCACCCCTCCACTTT	CASRWRGIDSPLHF
TRBV5-4	TRBJ2-3	few	TRBD2	TGTGCCAGCAGCTTGGGGGGACTAGCCCCCGCAGATACGCAGTATTTT	CASSLGGLAPADTQYF
TRBV15	TRBJ2-6	.	.	TGTGCCACCAGACAGGGCTCTGGGGCCAACGTCCTGACTTTC	CATRQGSGANVLTF
TRBV7-9	TRBJ2-1	.	.	TGTGCCAGCAGAACGACAGGGAGGCCGATTAATGAGCAGTTCTTC	CASRTTGRPINEQFF
TRBV7-9	TRBJ1-2	.	TRBD1	TGTGCCAGCAGCTACGGGACAGGGGGCCACTTTGGCTACACCTTC	CASSYGTGGHFGYTF
TRBV5-4	TRBJ2-2	.	.	TGTGCCAGCACTCGGGGTAGCGGGAACACCGGGGAGCTGTTTTTT	CASTRGSGNTGELFF
TRBV7-8	TRBJ1-5	once	TRBD1	TGTGCCAGCAGCGGACAGGACGGGGGATTTGGCAATCAGCCCCAGCATTTT	CASSGQDGGFGNQPQHF
TRBV20-1	TRBJ2-5	once	.	TGCAGTGCAAATGCGGAGACCCAGTACTTC	CSANAETQYF
TRBV28	TRBJ2-5	.	.	TGTGCCAGCAGTTTGTTGGGGGGTCTGGGAGAGACCCAGTACTTC	CASSLLGGLGETQYF
TRBV27	TRBJ2-7	few	TRBD2	TGTGCCAGCAGTCCCTACCGGATAGCGGGAGGGGACTACGAGCAGTACTTC	CASSPYRIAGGDYEQYF
TRBV29-1	TRBJ2-7	.	TRBD2	TGCAGCGTGTCCGGGACTAGCGGGAGAGTTTCCGTCGAGCAGTACTTC	CSVSGTSGRVSVEQYF
TRBV7-8	TRBJ1-2	.	.	TGTGCCAGCAGCTTGGGCACAGTCTATGGCTACACCTTC	CASSLGTVYGYTF
TRBV27	TRBJ2-7	few	.	TGTGCCAGCAGTTTTAGGGGGACGGGCCCCTACGAGCAGTACTTC	CASSFRGTGPYEQYF
TRBV11-1	TRBJ2-7	few	.	TGTGCCAGCAGCTTAAGAATCGGCCTGGGCCACGAGCAGTACTTC	CASSLRIGLGHEQYF
TRBV28	TRBJ1-5	.	.	TGTGCCAGCAGTTTCGCAGGGCCCAATCAGCCCCAGCATTTT	CASSFAGPNQPQHF
TRBV7-2	TRBJ1-1	.	.	TGTGCCAGCAGCTTAGCGACTGGAATGAACACTGAAGCTTTCTTT	CASSLATGMNTEAFF
TRBV6-5	TRBJ2-4	once	.	TGTGCAGGGGGTAACAGCATCAAAAACATTCAGTACTTC	CAGGNSIKNIQYF
TRBV21-1	TRBJ2-6	.	.	TGTGCCAGCAGCAAAACCGGGACAAGGTCCTATCCCGCCTCTGGGGCCAACGTCCTGACTTTC	CASSKTGTRSYPASGANVLTF
TRBV28	TRBJ2-7	.	TRBD2	TGTGCCAGCAGGATTTTGGGGGGGAGGGCCGTTGGCTACGAGCAGTACTTC	CASRILGGRAVGYEQYF
TRBV3-1/TRBV3-2	TRBJ1-2	.	.	TGTGCCAGCAGCCAAGATGGCAGATCCTATGGCTACACCTTC	CASSQDGRSYGYTF